The entry that follows covers one TCR beta chain sequence. Its antigen is currently unknown. Other DNA sequences in this specimen translate into the identical CDR3. The data were produced by immunoSEQ multiplex PCR, yet TCRdb's version contains in-frame clones alone and is incomplete. The repertoire has about 130,000 clones, more than 85% of them found once; the top ten carry 1.6%. There are 13 residues in the CDR3. From germline, CDR1 is SEHNR and CDR2 FQNEAQ (reference sequence). Trimming pared 2 bases from V and 4 bases from J, leaving 6 bases between. The data originate from a study of T cell responses to AZD1222 COVID-19 vaccine. Study observations and caveats: In all cases, repertoires were sampled only after the peak T cell response. Baseline serology detected seropositivity in only a handful of AZD1222 recipients. An increase in Spike-specific TCR breadth and depth was observed after two AZD1222 doses.

This sequence was found in an adult in good health. The rearrangement uses TRBV7-9 and TRBJ1-5; D gene unclear. The source was peripheral blood, collected on day 0 of AZD1222 vaccination. The CDR3 is CASSLSGNQPQHF. The CDR3 DNA reads as TGTGCCAGCAGCTTATCCGGGAATCAGCCCCAGCATTTT.